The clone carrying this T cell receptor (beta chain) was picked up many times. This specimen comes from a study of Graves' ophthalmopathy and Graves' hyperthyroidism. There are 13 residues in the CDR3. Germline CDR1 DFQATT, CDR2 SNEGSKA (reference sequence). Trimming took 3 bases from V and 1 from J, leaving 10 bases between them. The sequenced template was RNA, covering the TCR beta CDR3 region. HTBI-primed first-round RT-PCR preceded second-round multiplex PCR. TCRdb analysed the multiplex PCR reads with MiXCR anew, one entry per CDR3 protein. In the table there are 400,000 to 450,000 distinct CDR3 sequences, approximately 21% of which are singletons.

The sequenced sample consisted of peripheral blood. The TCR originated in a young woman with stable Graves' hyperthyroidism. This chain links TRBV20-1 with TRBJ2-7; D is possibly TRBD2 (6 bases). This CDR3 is CSASDRGSYEQYF. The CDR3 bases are TGCAGTGCTAGTGATCGGGGGTCCTACGAGCAGTACTTC.